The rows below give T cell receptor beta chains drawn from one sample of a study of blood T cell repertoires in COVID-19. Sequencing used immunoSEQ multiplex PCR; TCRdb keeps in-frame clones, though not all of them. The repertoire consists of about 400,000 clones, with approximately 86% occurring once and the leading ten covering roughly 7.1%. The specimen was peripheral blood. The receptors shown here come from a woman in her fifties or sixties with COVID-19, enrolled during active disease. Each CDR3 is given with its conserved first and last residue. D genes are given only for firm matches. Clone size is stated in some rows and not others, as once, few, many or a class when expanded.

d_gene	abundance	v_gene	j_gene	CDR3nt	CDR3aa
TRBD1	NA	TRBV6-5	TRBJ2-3	TGTGCCAGCTCTCAGGGGGCTTTCACAGATACGCAGTATTTT	CASSQGAFTDTQYF
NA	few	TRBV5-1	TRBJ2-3	TGCGCCAGCAGCTTGTTCCGGGGAGATTTCACAGATACGCAGTATTTT	CASSLFRGDFTDTQYF
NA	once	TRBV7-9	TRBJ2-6	TGTGCCAGCAGCTTAGTAGGAGTCAATGGGGCCAACGTCCTGACTTTC	CASSLVGVNGANVLTF
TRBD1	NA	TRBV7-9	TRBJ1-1	TGTGCCAGCAGCCCCAGGGGGCACACTGAAGCTTTCTTT	CASSPRGHTEAFF
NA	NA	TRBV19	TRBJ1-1	TGTGCCAGTACCTCGACTGCCTACACTGAAGCTTTCTTT	CASTSTAYTEAFF
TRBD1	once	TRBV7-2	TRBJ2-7	TGTGCCAGCAGCGAGGGACAGGGACCCTACGAGCAGTACTTC	CASSEGQGPYEQYF
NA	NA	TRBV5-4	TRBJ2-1	TGTGCCAGCAGCGACTACAGGGATAATGAGCAGTTCTTC	CASSDYRDNEQFF
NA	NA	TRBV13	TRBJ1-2	TGTGCCAGCAGGGGGGGGACGGTAACTAACTATGGCTACACCTTC	CASRGGTVTNYGYTF
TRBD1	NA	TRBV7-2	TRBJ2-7	TGTGCCAGCAGCTTCGACAGGGCCTCCTACGAGCAGTACTTC	CASSFDRASYEQYF
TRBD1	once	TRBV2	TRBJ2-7	TGTGCCAGCAGTGAATCCGGGACAGGTAGTCCGATGCCCTACGAGCAGTACTTC	CASSESGTGSPMPYEQYF
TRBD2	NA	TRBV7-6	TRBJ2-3	TGTGCCAGCAGCTTAGCCGGGGGGGCCGCCGAAAGCACAGATACGCAGTATTTT	CASSLAGGAAESTDTQYF
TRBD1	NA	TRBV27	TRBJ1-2	TGTGCCAGCAGTAGGTCAGGGGGGCTATATGGCTACACCTTC	CASSRSGGLYGYTF
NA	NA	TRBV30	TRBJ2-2	TGTGCCTGGATCACAGGGAAGGGAATCACCGGGGAGCTGTTTTTT	CAWITGKGITGELFF
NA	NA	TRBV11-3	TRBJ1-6	TGTGCCAGCAGCTTACAGGACAGATTTACTTATAATTCACCCCTCCACTTT	CASSLQDRFTYNSPLHF
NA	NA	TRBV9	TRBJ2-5	TGTGCCAGCAGCGGTAGCGGACAAGAGACCCAGTACTTC	CASSGSGQETQYF
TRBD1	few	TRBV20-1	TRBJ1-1	TGCAGTGCTAGAAGGGACAGGGAAGCTTTCTTT	CSARRDREAFF
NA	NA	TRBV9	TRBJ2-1	TGTGCCAGCAGCTTTGGGCAGTTCCATGAGCAGTTCTTC	CASSFGQFHEQFF
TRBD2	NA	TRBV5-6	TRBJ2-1	TGTGCCAGCAGCATCGGACTAGCGGGGGTCTCGTTACTGCAGTTCTTC	CASSIGLAGVSLLQFF
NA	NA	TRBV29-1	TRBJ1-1	TGCAGCGTTGACGGGGTTTCTAGCACTGAAGCTTTCTTT	CSVDGVSSTEAFF
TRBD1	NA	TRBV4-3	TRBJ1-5	TGCGCCAGCAGCCAAGCCCCAACAGGACAGGGTAATCAGCCCCAGCATTTT	CASSQAPTGQGNQPQHF
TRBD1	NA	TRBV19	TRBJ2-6	TGTGCCAGTAGTCCACAGGGGGCCGGGGCCAACGTCCTGACTTTC	CASSPQGAGANVLTF
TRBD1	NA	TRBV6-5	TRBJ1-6	TGTGCCAGCAGTTACCGGACAGGGCTGTCACCCCTCCACTTT	CASSYRTGLSPLHF
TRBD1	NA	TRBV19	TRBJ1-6	TGTGCCAGTAGTGGGGACAGTCCCATTTCACCCCTCCACTTT	CASSGDSPISPLHF
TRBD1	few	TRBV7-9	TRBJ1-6	TGTGCCAGCAGCTCACAGGGGGCGTCCCTCCTTTCACCCCTCCACTTT	CASSSQGASLLSPLHF
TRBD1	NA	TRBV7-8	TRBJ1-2	TGTGCCAGCAGCTTGTTACCGGGACAGGGGGGCTACACCTTC	CASSLLPGQGGYTF
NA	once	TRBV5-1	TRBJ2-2	TGCGCCAGCTCTGGGGCAGGCCCCACCGGGGAGCTGTTTTTT	CASSGAGPTGELFF
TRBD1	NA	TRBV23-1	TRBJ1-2	TGCGCCAGCAGTCCTACAGGGGAAGGCTACACCTTC	CASSPTGEGYTF
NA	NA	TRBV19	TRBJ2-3	TGTGCCAGTAAGGGCGAGGGAGTGGGCACAGATACGCAGTATTTT	CASKGEGVGTDTQYF
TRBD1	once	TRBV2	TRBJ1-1	TGTGCCAGCAGTGAACAGGGGGCGATCGGGAACACTGAAGCTTTCTTT	CASSEQGAIGNTEAFF
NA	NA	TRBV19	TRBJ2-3	TGTGCCAGTAGTATCGGTTTGGGGGGGCAGGTTAGAGATACGCAGTATTTT	CASSIGLGGQVRDTQYF
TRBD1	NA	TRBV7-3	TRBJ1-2	TGTGCCAGCAGCTCGGGACAGGGGAATGGCTACACCTTC	CASSSGQGNGYTF